This paragraph reports one T cell receptor (beta chain). This clonotype was seen more than once but under ten times. Its recognized antigen is unknown. Qualities for individual bases were not recorded, and no much larger clone is one base off. The sample comes from a study of blood T cells in healthy people across ages (dated by TCRdb to the mid-2010s). At the level of the whole study: In model experiments, template switching captured about one uniquely barcoded TCR beta cDNA molecule for every two T cells. The study measured age-related changes in TCR beta repertoire diversity using deep sequencing normalized with unique cDNA molecular identifiers. Donors of different ages were randomly distributed across sequencing lanes to avoid experimental bias. For two donors (one aged 18 to 30 and one aged 80 or older), the study analyzed two additional independent replicas of 1 million unique cDNA reads from the same blood draw. Four age groups were formed from the donors: young (average about 15 years), middle-aged (approximately 40), aged (about 68) and long-lived (less than 85).

Overall study outcomes, separate from this receptor: There was a strong correlation between observed TCR beta diversity and the percentage of naive T cells measured by flow cytometry. Because donor CMV infection status was unknown, age-related changes in expanded clonotypes were potentially confounded. Bulk unsorted PBMC profiling prevented conclusive comparison of naive and antigen-experienced compartments. Observed TCR beta diversity per million T cells fell roughly linearly with age, and a significant reduction was already apparent by age roughly 40. Estimates of total diversity from one million sequenced T cells were regarded as lower bounds and underestimates. Compared with the aged group, the long-lived group had more naive CD4+ T cells, fewer expanded clones and increased TCR diversity, suggesting age selection.

Library construction relied on 5' RACE. For sequencing, an Illumina HiSeq 2500 was employed. The second PCR ran for roughly 7 to 12 cycles and used a J-beta primer mix along with a sample-barcoded 5' primer. A template-switch 5' adaptor carrying 12 random nucleotides introduced a unique molecular identifier onto each TCR beta cDNA molecule. Each sample yielded at least 3 million CDR3-containing paired-end reads. First-strand cDNA synthesis was performed from all RNA using the Mint cDNA synthesis kit, with priming by a TRBC-specific oligonucleotide. Following uracil-DNA glycosylase treatment, all cDNA underwent a first 18-cycle PCR with the universal primers M1SS and BC2_uni_R. Per the source publication's procedure: For normalization, 1 million high-quality reads were randomly selected from each sample, with every read carrying a distinct molecular identifier. Instead of being binned into consensus sequences, reads that shared molecular identifiers were thrown out. CDR3 identification, clonotype clustering and error correction used MiTCR with a Q25 quality threshold and the strictest error-elimination algorithm. A nonparametric unseen species model with Euler transformation was used to estimate a lower bound on total TCR beta diversity. In-frame beta chains were kept once TCRdb had trimmed the public reads at Q25 with fastp and called clones with MiXCR. Each CDR3 protein appears once, grouped with its most common genes and DNA. TCRdb's processing, not the study's, gives the V and J calls here. For this sample there are 1.5 million to 2 million distinct CDR3 sequences; approximately 28% appear just once. The biggest ten clones account for 6.5% to 8.5% of the sample.

Including the terminal cysteine and phenylalanine, the CDR3 comprises 14 residues. Of all the DNA, just the CDR3 is kept, 42 bases in frame from base 1. CDR1 SGHRS and CDR2 YFSETQ were looked up in the germline V gene. V was cut back by 0 bases and J by 1 base, leaving a gap of 4 bases between them. Donors were approximately 42 systemically healthy Caucasian individuals from Russia aged roughly 6 to 100 years. Ten milliliters of peripheral blood were drawn from each donor into EDTA-treated Vacutainer tubes. Ficoll-Paque density-gradient centrifugation was used to isolate PBMCs, with at least 7 million obtained per sample. Total RNA, at least 6 micrograms per sample, was extracted from PBMCs with Trizol reagent. For every donor, flow cytometry on a PBMC aliquot measured the percentage of naive CD45RAhigh/CD27high T cells.

Sequencing used blood. This chain is built from TRBV5-1 and TRBJ1-4, with no confident D gene call. The TCR comes from a woman aged 30 to 39 in good health. Here the CDR3 is given as CASSLDGTNEKLFF. The sequenced DNA is TGCGCCAGCAGCTTGGACGGAACTAATGAAAAACTGTTTTTT.